The T cell receptor beta chain described here comes from a study of shared clonotypes between healthy human individuals. Here immunoSEQ multiplex PCR was the method, and the copy in TCRdb shows in-frame clones only, minus some. The sample consists of about 1.5 million clones, around 98% of them appearing once. The CDR3 consists of 14 residues. CDR1 is SNHLY and CDR2 is FYNNEI in the germline V gene. Trimming left V 6 bases short and J 7 bases short, with 19 bases between. A remark on this clone: Antigen: not known.

General study results and limits: Non-shared clonotypes had lower generation probabilities than those shared by all four donors.

This TCR was recovered from a man aged 25-45 years in good health. Sequenced: naive CD4+ T cells sorted from blood. Subset in this sample: CD45RA+ positively selected. The J gene is TRBJ2-7, the V gene TRBV2; the D gene could be TRBD1 or TRBD2 (5 bases each). CDR3 amino acids: CASRAGTNRREQYF. In DNA form, the CDR3 reads TGTGCCAGCAGAGCCGGGACGAATAGGCGTGAGCAGTACTTC.